This T cell receptor (beta chain) was sequenced in a study of B cell selection in AIRE deficiency (dated by TCRdb to between 2018 and 2020). Regarding the complete study: TCRbeta repertoires of sorted blood CD4+ conventional T cells and regulatory T cells were compared between AIRE-deficient patients and healthy controls. The TCR-sequenced cohort comprised about five AIRE-deficient APECED patients and about five healthy control donors.

TCRbeta chain sequencing was performed with the immunoSEQ platform. In the authors' own workflow: When conventional T cell repertoires were pooled, 85,000 to 120,000 distinct in-frame TCRbeta sequences were obtained from patients and 13.4x10^4 from healthy donors. Treg TCRbeta sequences found in two or more individuals were defined as public, and these public Treg TCRbeta sequences were then searched for in Tconv repertoires. To test for differences between groups, Mann-Whitney U tests with Bonferroni-Dunn correction were run in GraphPad Prism 7.03. Held by TCRdb, this immuneACCESS table contains in-frame sequences only and omits some clones. Under half of the omission traces to an unresolved V gene where checked; the cause of the rest is unknown. The V and J calls and clone size come from that table; D and trimming were worked out from the DNA. Here the sample has fewer than 30,000 clones; 90% to 98% occur a single time. Approximately 0.2% of the sample is in the top ten clones.

Points the paper makes about the study in general: Shared Treg sequences had shorter CDR3s, reflecting a bias toward rearrangements with few non-templated nucleotide insertions. Roughly a third of the Treg TCRbeta sequences shared among healthy donors were found in patient Tconv cells, which suggests that Treg-biased clones were diverted into the Tconv compartment. In AIRE-deficient patients, Tconv and Treg cells had TCRBV gene usage, CDR3 length and TCR diversity comparable to those in healthy donors. Among approximately 3,500 shared Treg TCRbeta sequences, around 32% were shared exclusively among healthy donors and just under 9.5% exclusively among patients, which suggests that Treg selection is less efficient in the absence of AIRE. Sequencing covered only TCRbeta chains, and 35% to 40% of shared healthy-donor Treg sequences were also present in healthy Tconv, possibly due to differing TCRalpha chains.

In the case of this clone: Its antigen target is currently unknown. No base qualities exist here, and no much larger clone lies one base off it.

Deletion took 5 bases off V and 7 bases off J, with a span of 9 bases between the germline ends. The germline V gene encodes CDR1 MNHNY and CDR2 SVGAGI (reference sequence). Measured from the cysteine to the phenylalanine, the CDR3 is 11 residues long. The retained sequence is limited to the CDR3, 33 bases, with the frame set at the first base. For sorting, conventional CD4 T cells were defined as CD4+CD127+ cells. Control samples came from healthy donors unrelated to the patients. Tconv and Treg cells for TCRbeta sequencing were sorted on a FACSAria flow cytometer. The sorted cells were collected in 5-ml round-bottom polystyrene tubes, and the dry cell pellets were frozen at -80 degrees C prior to sequencing.

The TCR was taken from a human donor in good health. The chain couples TRBV6-6 to TRBJ2-7; the D gene is unclear. Sequences were obtained from CD4+CD127+ conventional T cells sorted from PBMCs. The nucleotide sequence is TGTGCCAGCAGTCCACACGAGGAGCAGTACTTC. This yields the protein CASSPHEEQYF.